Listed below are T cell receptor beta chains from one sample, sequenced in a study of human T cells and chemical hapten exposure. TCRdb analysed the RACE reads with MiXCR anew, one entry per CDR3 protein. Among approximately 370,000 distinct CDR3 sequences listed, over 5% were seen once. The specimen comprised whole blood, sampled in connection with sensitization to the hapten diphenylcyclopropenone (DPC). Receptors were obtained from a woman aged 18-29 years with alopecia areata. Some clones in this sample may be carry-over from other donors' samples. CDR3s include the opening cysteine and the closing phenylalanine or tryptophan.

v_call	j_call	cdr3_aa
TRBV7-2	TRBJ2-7	CASSPSGGAGEQYF
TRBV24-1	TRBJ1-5	CATSDGTGGQPQHF
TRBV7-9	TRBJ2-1	CASSPQGGRVNEQFF
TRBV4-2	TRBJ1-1	CASSRALSAEAFF
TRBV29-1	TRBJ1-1	CSVLAGSTEAFF
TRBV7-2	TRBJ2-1	CASSFGGDRYNEQFF
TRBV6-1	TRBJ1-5	CASSSTARNQPQRF
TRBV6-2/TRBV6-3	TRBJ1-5	CASSYLGTDISNQPQHF
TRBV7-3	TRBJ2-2	CASSVRDTTGELFF
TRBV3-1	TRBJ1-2	CASSYGQGIYGYTF
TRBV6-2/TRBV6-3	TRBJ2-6	CASSYADGSSGANVLTF
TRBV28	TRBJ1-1	CASRSTGMNTEAFF
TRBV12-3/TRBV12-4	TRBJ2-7	CASSFGRSYEQYF
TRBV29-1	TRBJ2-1	CSGDRGDEQFF
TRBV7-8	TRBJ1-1	CASSLESGRSEAFF
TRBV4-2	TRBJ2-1	CASSSSGGGDVNEQFF
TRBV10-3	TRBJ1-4	CAITAGQGEKLFF
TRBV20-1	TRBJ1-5	CSARDRGQFNQPQHF
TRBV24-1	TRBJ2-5	CATSEGETQYF
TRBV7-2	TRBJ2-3	CASSLLAPQAGSLKF
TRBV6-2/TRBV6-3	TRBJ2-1	CASTPDGYNEQFF
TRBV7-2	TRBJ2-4	CASSLLAGKNIQYF
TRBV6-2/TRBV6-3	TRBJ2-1	CASSYRAGEGNEQFF
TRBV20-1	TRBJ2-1	CSARALAGGTNEQFF